One and the same sample provided the 14 T cell receptor beta chains below, sequenced in a study of cytomegalovirus exposure and HLA in healthy donors. Measured with immunoSEQ multiplex PCR; TCRdb has only the in-frame clones, and not every one. The table records approximately 150,000 clones, about 89% of them present only once. Material for sequencing was PBMCs. The receptors shown here come from a young woman in good health and CMV-seropositive.

V usage is TRBV11-2 and J usage is TRBJ2-5; 8 bases agree with TRBD1. The germline V gene has CDR1 SGHAT and CDR2 FQNNGV. The junction had 9 bases not matched to a gene; V was cut back by 5 bases and J by 1 base. The CDR3 has 16 amino acids. The CDR3 DNA is TGTGCCAGCAGCCACGAACTGGACAGGGCCCAAGAGACCCAGTACTTC. Translating it yields CASSHELDRAQETQYF.

This clone was counted a few times. V is TRBV6-5 and J is TRBJ2-7; perhaps TRBD1 as D (7 bases). Looked up from germline, CDR1 is MNHEY and CDR2 is SVGAGI. The CDR3 is 13 amino acids. Trimming removed 7 bases at V and 5 bases at J, with 15 bases between. The CDR3 bases are TGTGCCAGCACCCACAGGGGAGGCGACGAGCAGTACTTC. Protein product: CASTHRGGDEQYF.

CDR3 loop: CASRGLAGGSYNEQFF. The CDR3 bases are TGCGCCAGCAGGGGACTAGCGGGGGGCTCCTACAATGAGCAGTTCTTC. The genes are TRBV5-1 and TRBJ2-1, with 15 bases identical to TRBD2. The germline V gene encodes CDR1 SGHRS and CDR2 YFSETQ. This CDR3 contains 16 residues. With V trimmed by 5 bases and J by 0 bases, 0 bases remained unmatched.

This chain links TRBV7-8 with TRBJ2-3; perhaps TRBD2 as D (5 bases). This CDR3 spans 15 amino acids. V gave up 4 bases and J gave up 5 bases, with 16 bases separating them. CDR1 SGHVS and CDR2 FQNEAQ come from the germline V gene. This CDR3 is CASSSRGASGDTQYF. The CDR3 bases are TGTGCCAGCAGCTCCCGAGGTGCGAGCGGAGATACGCAGTATTTT.

This chain links TRBV6-1 with TRBJ2-5, with 9 bases matching TRBD1. V lost 6 bases to trimming and J lost 6 bases; unmatched junction nucleotides: 11. The CDR3 sequence is 15 residues long. CDR1 and CDR2 from the germline V gene are MNHNS and SASEGT. CDR3 nucleotides: TGTGCCAGCAGCCGGGGACAGGGTTGGGAAAAGACCCAGTACTTC. The encoded protein is CASSRGQGWEKTQYF.

This clone occurred a few times. A read error may produce the germline difference seen at one junction end. The CDR3 reads CASRLEGREQYF. In DNA form, the CDR3 reads TGTGCCAGCAGATTGGAAGGGAGGGAGCAGTACTTC. The chain recombines TRBV5-4 with TRBJ2-7, with D possibly TRBD2 on 6 matching bases. Germline loops: CDR1 SGHNT, CDR2 YYREEE (reference sequence). This CDR3 spans 12 amino acids.

The chain links TRBV7-2 to TRBJ1-5, with a tentative D call TRBD1 (5 bases). The CDR3 runs 13 residues. Trimming removed 5 bases at V and 3 bases at J, with 8 bases between. The germline V gene encodes CDR1 SGHTA and CDR2 FQGNSA. The CDR3 nucleotides are TGTGCCAGCAGCAAAGGGGTCAATCAGCCCCAGCATTTT. It yields the protein CASSKGVNQPQHF.

This clone was counted a few times. This rearrangement joins TRBV6-1 to TRBJ1-1; TRBD1 matches 9 bases. V lost 6 bases, J lost 7 bases, and 9 bases stayed unmatched. Germline values: CDR1 MNHNS, CDR2 SASEGT. The CDR3 contains 14 residues. CDR3 sequence reads: CASSLLQGAGEAFF. The CDR3 nucleotides are TGTGCCAGCAGCCTCCTACAGGGGGCAGGTGAAGCTTTCTTT.

V usage is TRBV21-1 and J usage is TRBJ1-2. TRBV21-1 is an annotated pseudogene. CDR3 length equals 15 residues. The CDR3 is CASSPGGPSDYGYTF. The CDR3 coding sequence is TGTGCCAGCAGCCCCGGAGGGCCGTCCGACTATGGCTACACCTTC.

This chain links TRBV5-6 with TRBJ2-1; 8 bases align to TRBD2. The junction had 15 bases not matched to a gene; V was cut back by 1 base and J by 9 bases. CDR3 length: 17 residues. Per the germline V gene, CDR1 is SGHDT and CDR2 is YYEEEE. Here the CDR3 reads CASSLRRTSPGPFEQFF. As DNA, the CDR3 is TGTGCCAGCAGCTTGAGACGGACTAGCCCCGGCCCCTTTGAGCAGTTCTTC.

The chain employs TRBV6-1 and TRBJ2-5; TRBD2 agrees at 11 bases. The better agreement between TRBJ2-7 and the DNA end casts doubt on the J call. CDR3 length: 15 residues. Germline V lookup: CDR1 MNHNS, CDR2 SASEGT. The CDR3 loop is CASRQTGTSGYEQYF. In DNA form, the CDR3 reads TGTGCCAGCAGACAAACCGGGACTAGCGGATACGAGCAGTACTTC.

The CDR3 DNA reads TGTGCCAGCAGCCCCGGGACAGGGGGTGAGCAGTTCTTC. Its protein product is CASSPGTGGEQFF. The chain recombines TRBV6-1 with TRBJ2-1, with 11 nucleotides matching TRBD1. The CDR3 is 13 amino acids. V dropped 6 bases and J dropped 9; count of bases not matched to a gene: 4. Germline V gives CDR1 MNHNS, CDR2 SASEGT.

The chain has TRBV6-5 and TRBJ2-7, with 12 bases that match TRBD1. This CDR3 comprises 14 residues. The germline gives CDR1 MNHEY, CDR2 SVGAGI. J was trimmed by 6 bases and V by 8 bases; bases with no gene match: 8. CDR3: CASGTGGGRPEQYF. As DNA, the CDR3 is TGTGCCAGCGGGACAGGGGGCGGGAGACCCGAGCAGTACTTC.

V usage is TRBV5-5 and J usage is TRBJ2-7; D uncertain. CDR1 SGHKS and CDR2 YYEKEE come from the germline V gene (reference sequence). The CDR3 spans 15 residues. V was shortened by 0 bases and J by 4 bases, with 14 bases between the two germline ends. CDR3: CASSLGHTSPYEQYF. Here the CDR3 DNA reads TGTGCCAGCAGCTTGGGACACACCTCTCCTTACGAGCAGTACTTC.